The entry below gives a single T cell receptor beta chain sequence along with its context. This CDR3 spans 15 amino acids. Germline V CDR1 and CDR2: MNHNS, SASEGT. Trimming took off 1 base at V and 3 bases at J, with 10 bases between the two ends. The data belong to a study of blood T cell repertoires in COVID-19. At the level of the study: Researchers got acute and convalescent COVID-19 samples from the United States, Italy and Spain. PBMCs, B-cell-depleted T cells, or T cells provided the cDNA or gDNA that made up the material.

Per the study methods: Reference gene primer amplification in the assay estimated nucleated cell counts. TCRdb's table, derived via immunoSEQ multiplex PCR, lists solely in-frame clones and lacks some. That table supplies the V and J calls and clone size; D and trimming were determined from the DNA. This repertoire shows 65,000 to 75,000 clones, 80% to 95% found once; its top ten account for 10% to 15%. The chain carries TRBV6-1 and TRBJ1-5; D not resolved. This receptor was taken from a human donor with active COVID-19. The donor label of this sample is uncertain. Specimen: peripheral blood. Here the CDR3 DNA reads TGTGCCAGCAGTGAAGGTCCAGGAAACAATCAGCCCCAGCATTTT. Translating gives CASSEGPGNNQPQHF.